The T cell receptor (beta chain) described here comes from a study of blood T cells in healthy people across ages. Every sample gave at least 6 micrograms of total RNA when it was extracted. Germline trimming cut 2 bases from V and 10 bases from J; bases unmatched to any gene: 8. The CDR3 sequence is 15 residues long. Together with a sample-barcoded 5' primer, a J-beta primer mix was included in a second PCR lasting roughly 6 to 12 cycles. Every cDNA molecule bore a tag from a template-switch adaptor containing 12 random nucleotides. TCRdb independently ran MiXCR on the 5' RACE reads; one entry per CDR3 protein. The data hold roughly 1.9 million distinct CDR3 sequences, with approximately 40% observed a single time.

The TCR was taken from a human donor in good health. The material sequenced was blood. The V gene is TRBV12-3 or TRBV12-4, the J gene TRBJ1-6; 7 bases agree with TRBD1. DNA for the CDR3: TGTGCCAGCAGTTTATCCGGGACAGCGTCGTCACCCCTCCACTTT. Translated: CASSLSGTASSPLHF.